Described below is a single T cell receptor (beta chain) sequence and its context. TCRdb redid the calling of the 5' RACE reads with MiXCR, one entry per CDR3 protein. Of around 150,000 distinct CDR3 sequences listed, roughly 14% were seen once; the top ten hold 11% to 15%. This sample is drawn from a study of T-cell memory formation after mild COVID-19. The CDR3 totals 15 residues. Trimming shortened V by 3 bases and J by 0 bases, and 10 bases separated the two germline ends. Germline CDR1 is KGHDR and CDR2 is SFDVKD. The sequenced sample was PBMCs or a T cell subset sorted from them (not recorded which). The sequence was collected from an adult woman who had mild COVID-19 (a few samples of this study predate the infection). Cell type and time point are not known. The chain is built from TRBV24-1 and TRBJ1-2, with D possibly TRBD1 on 5 matching bases. The CDR3 sequence is CATSDGATTNYGYTF. The CDR3, as DNA: TGTGCCACCAGTGATGGGGCCACAACTAACTATGGCTACACCTTC.